The 21 T cell receptor beta chains in this list originate from one sample, sequenced in a study of T cells in Graves' hyperthyroidism and ophthalmopathy. Template material for amplifying TCR beta CDR3 regions consisted of RNA transcripts. First-round RT-PCR with HTBI primers amplified the TCR CDR3 region. Each CDR3 protein is one row after TCRdb ran MiXCR on the multiplex PCR reads. The repertoire has about 540,000 distinct CDR3 sequences, 40% to 55% of them found once; the top ten carry 8.2%. The sequencing input was peripheral blood or thyroid tissue (not recorded which). The receptor source for this set is a woman aged 18-30 years with Graves' hyperthyroidism.

In regard to this clonotype: A much larger clone differs from this one at a single base, so this may be a read error. The chain couples TRBV29-1 to TRBJ1-2; no definite D call. This CDR3 is built from 11 residues. Trimming took 7 bases from V and 4 from J, leaving 10 bases between them. The germline V gene encodes CDR1 SQVTM and CDR2 ANQGSEA. The DNA of the CDR3 is TGCAGCGCTGGGGTTATCTATGGCTACACCTTC. It yields the protein CSAGVIYGYTF.

This sequence joins TRBV25-1 and TRBJ1-5, with D unclear. The CDR3 sequence is 14 residues long. Germline V gene data show CDR1 as MGHDK and CDR2 as SYGVNS. Trimming left V 6 bases short and J 7 bases short, with 16 bases between. CDR3 sequence (DNA): TGTGCCAGCAGCTTGGAAGTAGAAGGGCAGCCCCAGCATTTT. Amino acid sequence: CASSLEVEGQPQHF.

This clonotype appeared many times. The chain joins TRBV7-9 to TRBJ1-1, with D tentatively TRBD1 (6 bases). V shed 1 base and J shed 8 bases, with 14 bases lying between them. The CDR3 extends over 14 amino acids. Per germline, CDR1 SEHNR and CDR2 FQNEAQ (reference sequence). In DNA, the CDR3 is TGTGCCAGCAGCTTAGTGGGGAGGGGGGACGAAGCTTTCTTT. Protein: CASSLVGRGDEAFF.

As DNA, the CDR3 is TGTGCCACCTACGGGGGCTACGAGCAGTACTTC. As protein: CATYGGYEQYF. The chain carries TRBV10-3 and TRBJ2-7; TRBD2 is a possible D gene (6 bases). The CDR3 has 11 residues. The germline V gene has CDR1 ENHRY and CDR2 SYGVKD. Trimming shortened V by 10 bases and J by 3 bases, and 10 bases separated the two germline ends.

This clonotype has a count of ten or more. The genes are TRBV2 and TRBJ1-2; D is perhaps TRBD1 (6 bases). The length of the CDR3 is 12 residues. The V end was cut by 8 bases, the J end by 4 bases, with 11 bases between. Germline V gene sequence: CDR1 SNHLY, CDR2 FYNNEI. The CDR3 DNA is TGTGCCAGCCGCCGGGACACCTATGGCTACACCTTC. As protein: CASRRDTYGYTF.

The chain employs TRBV7-6 and TRBJ2-7; 8 nucleotides agree with TRBD1. Germline CDR1 reads SGHVS; CDR2 reads FNYEAQ. Trimming removed 5 bases from V and 0 bases from J; junction bases left unmatched: 9. The CDR3 is 16 amino acids. In DNA form, the CDR3 reads TGTGCCAGCAGCCCGGGGACAGGCCCGAGCTCCTACGAGCAGTACTTC. Protein sequence: CASSPGTGPSSYEQYF.

This clonotype turned up a few times. The rearrangement uses TRBV2 and TRBJ2-7; D remains ambiguous. Germline V gene sequence: CDR1 SNHLY, CDR2 FYNNEI. This CDR3 comprises 13 residues. V lost 5 bases to trimming and J lost 4 bases, with 12 bases between them. The CDR3 region is CASSYSPRYEQYF. The CDR3 DNA follows: TGTGCCAGCAGTTACTCGCCCAGATACGAGCAGTACTTC.

This clonotype was found many times. V gene TRBV6-6 combines with J gene TRBJ2-5; the D is unclear. CDR3 length: 14 residues. From germline, CDR1 is MNHNY and CDR2 SVGAGI (reference sequence). V was cut by 0 bases and J by 4 bases, with 9 bases left in between. This CDR3 is CASSYSLSGETQYF. CDR3 nucleotide sequence: TGTGCCAGCAGTTACTCGTTATCGGGAGAGACCCAGTACTTC.

This chain links TRBV2 with TRBJ1-4; the match to TRBD1 covers 10 bases. Germline V gives CDR1 SNHLY, CDR2 FYNNEI. Trimming removed 7 bases from V and 11 bases from J; junction bases left unmatched: 4. The CDR3 is 12 amino acids. The CDR3 loop reads CASIRDRGKLFF. CDR3 nucleotides: TGTGCCAGCATACGGGACAGGGGTAAACTGTTTTTT.

A note on this clonotype: An end of the junction differs from the germline gene, which may be a read error. This chain joins TRBV7-6 and TRBJ1-6; a weak D match, TRBD1 (5 bases). Looked up from germline, CDR1 is SGHVS and CDR2 is FNYEAQ. The CDR3 is 15 residues long. CDR3 bases: TGTGCCAGCAGCCACAGGAGCTCCTATGATTCACCCCTCCACTTT. Translation gives CASSHRSSYDSPLHF.

The V gene is TRBV7-6, the J gene TRBJ2-7; perhaps TRBD1 as D (6 bases). The ends were cut back, 6 bases at V and 0 bases at J, with 15 bases in the middle. The CDR3 is 15 amino acids. The V gene's germline CDR1 is SGHVS and CDR2 FNYEAQ. CDR3 loop: CASRPGDHGSYEQYF. The DNA for the CDR3 is TGTGCCAGCAGGCCAGGGGATCACGGCTCCTACGAGCAGTACTTC.

This clonotype was recorded a few times. The chain has TRBV7-9 and TRBJ2-7; D remains ambiguous. The CDR3 has 12 residues. Trimming shortened V by 5 bases and J by 7 bases, and 12 bases separated the two germline ends. Germline CDR1 reads SEHNR; CDR2 reads FQNEAQ (reference sequence). CDR3 region: CASSQDREEQYF. CDR3 nucleotide sequence: TGTGCCAGCAGCCAAGATCGAGAGGAGCAGTACTTC.

This chain joins TRBV19 and TRBJ1-1, with TRBD1 matching 7 bases. The junction had 15 bases not matched to a gene; V was cut back by 5 bases and J by 9 bases. CDR1 LNHDA and CDR2 SQIVND come from the germline V gene (reference sequence). The CDR3 spans 15 residues. CDR3 sequence (DNA): TGTGCCAGTAGTCCAGGGGGGAGACGCCATGGACAAGCTTTCTTT. Its translation: CASSPGGRRHGQAFF.

The rearrangement uses TRBV12-3 or TRBV12-4 and TRBJ1-2, with a tentative D call TRBD1 (5 bases). V lost 1 base and J lost 3, with 9 bases in between. CDR3 length equals 14 residues. CDR3 DNA: TGTGCCAGCAGTTTAGACAGGCGTCACTATGGCTACACCTTC. Translated, it gives CASSLDRRHYGYTF.

This clonotype was observed a few times. This rearrangement joins TRBV4-1 to TRBJ1-2; unclear D gene. The CDR3 covers 15 residues. Trimming removed 0 bases at V and 5 bases at J, with 13 bases between. Germline assignment: CDR1 MGHRA and CDR2 YSYEKL. The CDR3 bases are TGCGCCAGCAGCCAAGATGTCTTTCAGGATTATGGCTACACCTTC. The encoded protein is CASSQDVFQDYGYTF.

In its sample, this clonotype was seen a few times. The CDR3 bases are TGTGCCAGGAAGCCCCAGCATTTT. It specifies CARKPQHF. The chain joins TRBV19 to TRBJ1-5; D call uncertain. V lost 9 bases to trimming and J lost 8 bases, with 2 bases between them. CDR1 and CDR2 from the germline V gene are LNHDA and SQIVND (reference sequence). There are 8 residues in the CDR3.

This clonotype appeared a few times. The rearrangement links TRBV10-3 to TRBJ1-6, with D perhaps matching TRBD1 (6 bases). Deletions cut 5 bases from V and 10 bases from J, with 15 bases between. CDR1 ENHRY and CDR2 SYGVKD come from the germline V gene. The CDR3 contains 14 residues. The CDR3 bases are TGTGCCATCAGTATGCGGGACATATTCTCACCCCTCCACTTT. As protein: CAISMRDIFSPLHF.

V gene TRBV20-1 combines with J gene TRBJ2-7; 11 nucleotides align to TRBD2. Germline values: CDR1 DFQATT, CDR2 SNEGSKA (reference sequence). V shed 2 bases and J 1 base; nucleotides not matched to a gene: 4. The CDR3 sequence is 15 residues long. The CDR3 coding sequence is TGCAGTGCTAGACAAACTAGCGGGAGTTCCTACGAGCAGTACTTC. Translating it yields CSARQTSGSSYEQYF.

This clonotype was observed at least ten times. The V gene is TRBV29-1, the J gene TRBJ1-2; 7 bases agree with TRBD1. Germline lookup yields CDR1 SQVTM and CDR2 ANQGSEA. The junction had 9 bases not matched to a gene; V was cut back by 4 bases and J by 4 bases. The CDR3 contains 14 residues. This CDR3 reads CSVVRQGESYGYTF. CDR3 bases: TGCAGCGTTGTCCGTCAGGGGGAAAGCTATGGCTACACCTTC.

The chain carries TRBV7-9 and TRBJ2-2, with 9 bases lining up with TRBD2. V trimming: 2 bases; J trimming: 2 bases; junction bases outside the gene matches: 6. CDR1 SEHNR and CDR2 FQNEAQ come from the germline V gene (reference sequence). The CDR3 runs to 17 residues. CDR3 amino acids: CASSLNLAGINTGELFF. CDR3 coding DNA: TGTGCCAGCAGCTTAAATCTAGCGGGGATAAACACCGGGGAGCTGTTTTTT.

The CDR3 reads CASSYLDREQYF. The CDR3 coding sequence is TGTGCCAGCAGTTACCTGGACAGGGAGCAGTACTTC. The rearrangement links TRBV6-6 to TRBJ2-7; 7 nucleotides agree with TRBD1. Germline lookup yields CDR1 MNHNY and CDR2 SVGAGI (reference sequence). This CDR3 has 12 residues. Trimming cost V 2 bases and J 7 bases; bases outside gene matches: 2.